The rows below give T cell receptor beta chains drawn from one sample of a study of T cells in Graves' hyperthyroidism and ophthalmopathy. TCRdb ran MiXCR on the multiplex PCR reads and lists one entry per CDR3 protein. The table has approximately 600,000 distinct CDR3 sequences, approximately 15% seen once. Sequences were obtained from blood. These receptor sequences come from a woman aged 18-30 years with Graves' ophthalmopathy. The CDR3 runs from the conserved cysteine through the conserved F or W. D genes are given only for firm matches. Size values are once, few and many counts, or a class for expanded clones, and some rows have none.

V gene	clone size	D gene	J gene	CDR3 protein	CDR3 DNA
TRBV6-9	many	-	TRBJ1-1	CAGTPWGWGNTEAFF	TGTGCCGGGACCCCATGGGGGTGGGGGAACACTGAAGCTTTCTTT
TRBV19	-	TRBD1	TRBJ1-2	CASSIGVSTGGGNGYTF	TGTGCCAGTAGTATAGGAGTTTCGACAGGGGGCGGGAATGGCTACACCTTC
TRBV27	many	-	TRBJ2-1	CASSLDGRSYNEQFF	TGTGCCAGCAGTTTAGATGGGAGATCCTACAATGAGCAGTTCTTC
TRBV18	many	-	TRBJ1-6	CASSPYRESNSPLHF	TGTGCCAGCTCACCGTACAGGGAATCGAATTCACCCCTCCACTTT
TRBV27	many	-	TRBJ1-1	CASSFDWAIGLQAFF	TGTGCCAGCAGTTTTGATTGGGCAATAGGATTGCAAGCTTTCTTT
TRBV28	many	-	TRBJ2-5	CASSHDRGSPGTQYF	TGTGCCAGCAGCCACGATAGGGGCTCCCCAGGGACCCAGTACTTC
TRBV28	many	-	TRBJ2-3	CASSWDIRTDTQYF	TGTGCCAGCAGTTGGGACATTCGGACAGATACGCAGTATTTT
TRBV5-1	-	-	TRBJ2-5	CASSLGPPPETQYF	TGCGCCAGCAGCTTGGGGCCCCCCCCGGAGACCCAGTACTTC
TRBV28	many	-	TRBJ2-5	CATPGDLGETQYF	TGTGCCACTCCGGGGGACCTCGGGGAGACCCAGTACTTC
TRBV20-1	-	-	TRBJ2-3	CSASGRADTQYF	TGCAGTGCTAGCGGGCGGGCAGATACGCAGTATTTT
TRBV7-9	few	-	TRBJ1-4	CASSLSSLNEKLFF	TGTGCCAGCAGCTTGAGTAGCCTTAATGAAAAACTGTTTTTT
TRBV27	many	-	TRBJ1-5	CASSLLGLNNQPQHF	TGTGCCAGCAGTTTATTAGGGCTAAACAATCAGCCCCAGCATTTT
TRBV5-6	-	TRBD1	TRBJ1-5	CASSLGQGGWNNQPQHF	TGTGCCAGCAGCTTGGGACAGGGGGGATGGAACAATCAGCCCCAGCATTTT
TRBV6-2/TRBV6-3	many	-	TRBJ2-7	CASSYALGEQYF	TGTGCCAGCAGTTATGCCCTGGGCGAGCAGTACTTC
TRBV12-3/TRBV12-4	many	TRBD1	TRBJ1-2	CASSYGGTAIRNGYTF	TGTGCCAGCAGCTACGGCGGGACAGCGATCAGGAACGGCTACACCTTC
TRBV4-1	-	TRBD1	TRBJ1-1	CASSQERGRTRGLNTEAFF	TGCGCCAGCAGCCAAGAAAGAGGCAGAACCAGGGGGCTGAACACTGAAGCTTTCTTT
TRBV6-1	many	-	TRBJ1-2	CASSTRTGSNYGYTF	TGTGCCAGCAGTACCCGGACGGGCTCTAACTATGGCTACACCTTC
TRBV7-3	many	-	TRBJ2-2	CASSPQSGELFF	TGTGCCAGCAGCCCCCAGTCCGGGGAGCTGTTTTTT
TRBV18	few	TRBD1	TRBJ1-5	CASSSREDRGYQPQHF	TGTGCCAGCTCATCTCGCGAGGACAGGGGCTATCAGCCCCAGCATTTT
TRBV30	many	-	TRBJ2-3	CAWSENTADTQYF	TGTGCCTGGAGTGAAAATACGGCAGATACGCAGTATTTT
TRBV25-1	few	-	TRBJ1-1	CASSPLRGEAFF	TGTGCCAGCAGTCCCCTAAGGGGTGAAGCTTTCTTT
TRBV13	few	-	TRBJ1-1	CASSPPGEFAEAFF	TGTGCCAGCAGCCCTCCCGGAGAGTTCGCTGAAGCTTTCTTT
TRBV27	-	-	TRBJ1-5	CASHPRMEGQPQHF	TGTGCCAGCCACCCCCGGATGGAGGGTCAGCCCCAGCATTTT
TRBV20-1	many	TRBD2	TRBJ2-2	CSARDLTSGKGAGELFF	TGCAGTGCTAGAGACCTGACTAGCGGGAAGGGAGCCGGGGAGCTGTTTTTT
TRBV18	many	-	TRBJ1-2	CASSPPEEGPGYTF	TGTGCCAGCTCACCACCTGAAGAGGGGCCCGGCTACACCTTC
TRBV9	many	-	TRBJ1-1	CASSVPRPVAFF	TGTGCCAGCAGCGTACCCAGGCCTGTGGCTTTCTTT
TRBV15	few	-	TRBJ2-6	CATSSPQGGSSGANVLTF	TGTGCCACCAGCAGTCCGCAGGGGGGTTCCTCTGGGGCCAACGTCCTGACTTTC
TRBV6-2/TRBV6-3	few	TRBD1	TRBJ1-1	CASSKQGEAFF	TGTGCCAGCAGTAAACAGGGGGAAGCTTTCTTT
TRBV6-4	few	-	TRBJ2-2	CASSDSDTGELFF	TGTGCCAGCAGTGACTCTGACACCGGGGAGCTGTTTTTT
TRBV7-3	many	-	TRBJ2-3	CASSVSGGDTQYF	TGTGCCAGCTCGGTGTCTGGGGGAGATACGCAGTATTTT
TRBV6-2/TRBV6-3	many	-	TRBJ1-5	CASSTGNSNQPQHF	TGTGCCAGCAGTACAGGGAATAGCAATCAGCCCCAGCATTTT
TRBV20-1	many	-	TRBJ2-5	CSAREPVRGETQYF	TGCAGTGCTAGAGAACCCGTGAGGGGGGAGACCCAGTACTTC
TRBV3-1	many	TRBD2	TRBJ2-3	CASSHTSGRDLDTQYF	TGTGCCAGCAGCCATACTAGCGGGAGAGACTTAGATACGCAGTATTTT
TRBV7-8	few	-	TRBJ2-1	CASSLELGVLYNEQFF	TGTGCCAGCAGCTTAGAACTCGGGGTCCTCTACAATGAGCAGTTCTTC
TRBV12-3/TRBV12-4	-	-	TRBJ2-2	CASSPDQANTGELFF	TGTGCCAGCAGTCCCGACCAGGCGAACACCGGGGAGCTGTTTTTT
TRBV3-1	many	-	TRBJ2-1	CASSLGLLDEQFF	TGTGCCAGCAGCCTTGGACTACTGGATGAGCAGTTCTTC
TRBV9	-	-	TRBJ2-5	CASSEGGYRTQYF	TGTGCCAGCAGCGAGGGGGGGTACAGAACCCAGTACTTC
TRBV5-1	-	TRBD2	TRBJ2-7	CASSWMTSGRLPAGEQYF	TGCGCCAGCAGCTGGATGACTAGCGGGAGGCTCCCAGCTGGCGAGCAGTACTTC
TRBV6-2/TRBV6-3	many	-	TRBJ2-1	CASKPSASYNEQFF	TGTGCCAGCAAGCCGAGCGCCAGTTACAATGAGCAGTTCTTC
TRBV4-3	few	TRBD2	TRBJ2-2	CASSQGSSGNTGELFF	TGCGCCAGCAGCCAAGGCTCTAGCGGGAACACCGGGGAGCTGTTTTTT
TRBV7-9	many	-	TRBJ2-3	CASRNGAGTDTQYF	TGTGCCAGCAGAAATGGGGCCGGCACAGATACGCAGTATTTT
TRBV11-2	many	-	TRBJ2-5	CASRFLQRGTQYF	TGTGCCAGCAGATTCCTCCAAAGGGGGACCCAGTACTTC
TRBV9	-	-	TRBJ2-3	CASSSPSAEPTDTQYF	TGTGCCAGCAGCTCCCCCTCGGCGGAACCCACAGATACGCAGTATTTT
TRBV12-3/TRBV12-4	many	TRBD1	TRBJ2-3	CASSPTGIITDTQYF	TGTGCCAGCAGTCCGACAGGGATTATCACAGATACGCAGTATTTT
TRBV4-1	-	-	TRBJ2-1	CASSQPGVVEQFF	TGCGCCAGCAGCCAACCAGGGGTGGTTGAGCAGTTCTTC
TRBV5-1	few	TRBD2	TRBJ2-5	CASSLWRETQETQYF	TGCGCCAGCAGCTTGTGGCGGGAGACCCAAGAGACCCAGTACTTC
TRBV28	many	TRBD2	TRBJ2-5	CASSSRGDQETQYF	TGTGCCAGCAGCTCCCGGGGGGACCAAGAGACCCAGTACTTC
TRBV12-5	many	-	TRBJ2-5	CASGLGQLQETQYF	TGTGCTAGTGGTTTGGGCCAGCTCCAAGAGACCCAGTACTTC
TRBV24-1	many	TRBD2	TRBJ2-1	CATSELAGANEQFF	TGTGCCACCAGTGAACTAGCGGGGGCCAATGAGCAGTTCTTC
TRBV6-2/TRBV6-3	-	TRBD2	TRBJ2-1	CASSAGLADYNEQFF	TGTGCCAGCAGTGCCGGACTAGCGGACTACAATGAGCAGTTCTTC
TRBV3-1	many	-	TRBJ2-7	CASSQAAASSYEQYF	TGTGCCAGCAGCCAAGCGGCCGCGAGCTCCTACGAGCAGTACTTC
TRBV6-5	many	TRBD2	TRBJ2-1	CASSYRLAAYNEQFF	TGTGCCAGCAGTTACCGACTAGCGGCTTACAATGAGCAGTTCTTC
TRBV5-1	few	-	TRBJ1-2	CASSSGLTSYGYTF	TGCGCCAGCAGCTCCGGGCTCACCTCCTATGGCTACACCTTC